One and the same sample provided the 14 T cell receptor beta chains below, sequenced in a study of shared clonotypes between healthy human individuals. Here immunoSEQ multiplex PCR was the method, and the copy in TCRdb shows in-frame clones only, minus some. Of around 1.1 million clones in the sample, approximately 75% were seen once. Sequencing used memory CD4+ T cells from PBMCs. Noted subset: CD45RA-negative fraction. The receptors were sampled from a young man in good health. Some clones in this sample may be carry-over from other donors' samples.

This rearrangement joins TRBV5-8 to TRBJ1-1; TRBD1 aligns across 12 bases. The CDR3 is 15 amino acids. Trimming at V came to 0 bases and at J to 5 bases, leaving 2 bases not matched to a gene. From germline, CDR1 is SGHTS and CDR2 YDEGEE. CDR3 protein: CASSLGGQGATEAFF. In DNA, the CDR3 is TGTGCCAGCAGCTTGGGGGGACAGGGGGCAACTGAAGCTTTCTTT.

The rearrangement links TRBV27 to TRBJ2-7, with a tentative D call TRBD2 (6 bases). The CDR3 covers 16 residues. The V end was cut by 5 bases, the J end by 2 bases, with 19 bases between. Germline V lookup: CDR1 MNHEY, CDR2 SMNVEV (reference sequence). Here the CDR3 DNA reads TGTGCCAGCAGTCCCTACCATCGGAGGGCCCCCTACGAGCAGTACTTC. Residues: CASSPYHRRAPYEQYF.

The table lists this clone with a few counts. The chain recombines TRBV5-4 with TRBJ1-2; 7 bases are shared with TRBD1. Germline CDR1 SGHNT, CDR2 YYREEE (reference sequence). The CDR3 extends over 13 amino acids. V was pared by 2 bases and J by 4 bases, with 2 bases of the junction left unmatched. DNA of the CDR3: TGTGCCAGCAGCTTTGACAGGGCCTATGGCTACACCTTC. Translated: CASSFDRAYGYTF.

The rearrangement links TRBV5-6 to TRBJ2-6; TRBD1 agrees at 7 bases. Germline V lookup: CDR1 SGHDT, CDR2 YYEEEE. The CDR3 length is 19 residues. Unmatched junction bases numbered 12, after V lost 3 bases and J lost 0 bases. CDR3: CASSSKPGTAVSGANVLTF. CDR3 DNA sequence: TGTGCCAGCAGCTCAAAACCCGGGACAGCAGTCTCTGGGGCCAACGTCCTGACTTTC. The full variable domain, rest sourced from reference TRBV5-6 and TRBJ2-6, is DAGVTQSPTHLIKTRGQQVTLRCSPKSGHDTVSWYQQALGQGPQFIFQYYEEEERQRGNFPDRFSGHQFPNYSSELNVNALLLGDSALYLCASSSKPGTAVSGANVLTFGAGSRLTVL.

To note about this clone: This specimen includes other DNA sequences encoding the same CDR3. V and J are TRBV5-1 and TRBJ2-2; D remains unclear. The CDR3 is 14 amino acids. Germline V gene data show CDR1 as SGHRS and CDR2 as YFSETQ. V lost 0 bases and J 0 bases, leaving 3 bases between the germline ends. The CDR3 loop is CASSLDPNTGELFF. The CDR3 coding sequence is TGCGCCAGCAGCTTGGACCCGAACACCGGGGAGCTGTTTTTT. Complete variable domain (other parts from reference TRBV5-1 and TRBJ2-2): KAGVTQTPRYLIKTRGQQVTLSCSPISGHRSVSWYQQTPGQGLQFLFEYFSETQRNKGNFPGRFSGRQFSNSRSEMNVSTLELGDSALYLCASSLDPNTGELFFGEGSRLTVL.

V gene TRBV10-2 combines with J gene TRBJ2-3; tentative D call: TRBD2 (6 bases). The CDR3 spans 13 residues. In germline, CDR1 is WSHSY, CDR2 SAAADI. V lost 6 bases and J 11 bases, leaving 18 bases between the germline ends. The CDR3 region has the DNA TGCGCCAGCAGATCCCTTGCCGGGGGAAGGCAGTATTTT. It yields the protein CASRSLAGGRQYF.

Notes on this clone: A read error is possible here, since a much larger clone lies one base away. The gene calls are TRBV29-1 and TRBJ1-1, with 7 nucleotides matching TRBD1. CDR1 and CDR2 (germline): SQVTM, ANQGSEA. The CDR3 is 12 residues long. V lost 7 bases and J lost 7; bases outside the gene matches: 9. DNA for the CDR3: TGCAGCGGGGCGAGAGGGGGCAATGAAGCTTTCTTT. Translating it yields CSGARGGNEAFF.

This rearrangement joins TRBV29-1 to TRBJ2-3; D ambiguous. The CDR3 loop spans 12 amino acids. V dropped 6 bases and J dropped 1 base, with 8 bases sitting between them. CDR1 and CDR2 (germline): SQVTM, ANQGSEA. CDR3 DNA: TGCAGCGTAATGACCCGCACAGATACGCAGTATTTT. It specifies CSVMTRTDTQYF.

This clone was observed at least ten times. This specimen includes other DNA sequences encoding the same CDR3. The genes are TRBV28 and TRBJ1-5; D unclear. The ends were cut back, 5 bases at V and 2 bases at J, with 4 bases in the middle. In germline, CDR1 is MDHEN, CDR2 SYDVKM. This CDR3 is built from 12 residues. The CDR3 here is CASSVGNQPQHF. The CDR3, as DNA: TGTGCCAGCAGTGTGGGCAATCAGCCCCAGCATTTT.

CDR3 sequence reads: CTSLRVYNEQFF. In DNA form, the CDR3 reads TGCACCAGCCTCCGGGTTTACAATGAGCAGTTCTTC. The J gene is TRBJ2-1, the V gene TRBV1; the tabulated D call, TRBD2, remains unverified against the DNA. TRBV1 is termed a pseudogene. CDR3 length equals 12 residues.

CDR3 sequence reads: CATQTPGQLNTEAFF. DNA for the CDR3: TGTGCCACCCAGACACCGGGACAGCTGAACACTGAAGCTTTCTTT. The genes are TRBV19 and TRBJ1-1; 7 bases align to TRBD1. Unmatched junction bases numbered 11, after V lost 10 bases and J lost 0 bases. There are 15 residues in the CDR3. Germline lookup yields CDR1 LNHDA and CDR2 SQIVND (reference sequence). Using reference TRBV19 and TRBJ1-1 for the parts outside the CDR3, the full variable domain is DGGITQSPKYLFRKEGQNVTLSCEQNLNHDAMYWYRQDPGQGLRLIYYSQIVNDFQKGDIAEGYSVSREKKESFPLTVTSAQKNPTAFYLCATQTPGQLNTEAFFGQGTRLTVV.

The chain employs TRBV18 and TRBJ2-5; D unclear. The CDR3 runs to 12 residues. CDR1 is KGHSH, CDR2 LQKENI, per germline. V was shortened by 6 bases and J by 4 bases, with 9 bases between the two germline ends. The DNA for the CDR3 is TGTGCCAGCTCGCCTCTACCAGAGACCCAGTACTTC. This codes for CASSPLPETQYF.

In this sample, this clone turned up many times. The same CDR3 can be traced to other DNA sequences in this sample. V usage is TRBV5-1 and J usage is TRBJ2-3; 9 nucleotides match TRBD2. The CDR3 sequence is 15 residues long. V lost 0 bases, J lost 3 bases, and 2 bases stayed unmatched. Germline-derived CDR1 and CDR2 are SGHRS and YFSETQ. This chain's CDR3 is CASSLGLAGTDTQYF. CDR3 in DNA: TGCGCCAGCAGCTTGGGTCTAGCGGGGACAGATACGCAGTATTTT.

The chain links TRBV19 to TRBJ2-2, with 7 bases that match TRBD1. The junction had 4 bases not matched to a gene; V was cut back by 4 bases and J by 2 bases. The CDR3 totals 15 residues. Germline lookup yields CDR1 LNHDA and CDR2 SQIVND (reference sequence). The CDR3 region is CASSSAGGNTGELFF. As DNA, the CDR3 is TGTGCCAGTAGTAGCGCAGGGGGAAACACCGGGGAGCTGTTTTTT.